The sequence of this T cell receptor (beta chain) was determined in a study of T cells after yellow fever vaccination. Turning to the study itself: The authors prepared low-cell-number fractions using SMART-Seq v4 Ultra Low Input.

This CDR3 is 18 amino acids long. Unmatched junction bases numbered 6, after V lost 0 bases and J lost 6 bases. Germline-derived CDR1 and CDR2 are LGHNA and YSLEER. TCR cDNA was made by 5'RACE template switching, adding a universal primer site and UMIs. One entry per CDR3 protein, called by TCRdb with MiXCR from the 5' RACE reads. Of hundreds of thousands of distinct CDR3 sequences in the sample, 7.5% to 9% are singletons; the top ten hold 15% to 20%. On this clonotype: Its specificity is unknown.

Study-wide results and limits: The study found a weaker secondary response that peaked faster, day 5 versus 15.

Sequenced material: PBMCs, taken on the day of the first yellow fever vaccination. The chain carries TRBV4-3 and TRBJ2-3, with 16 bases aligning to TRBD2. This clonotype originated in a man younger than 30 who received the YFV17D yellow fever vaccine. The CDR3 is CASSQDWGLAGGPDTQYF. The CDR3 bases are TGCGCCAGCAGCCAAGACTGGGGACTAGCGGGGGGGCCCGATACGCAGTATTTT.